This TCR beta chain was identified during a study of T cell responses to AZD1222 COVID-19 vaccine. Of note for this clone: The antigen remains undetermined.

TCRdb's table, derived via immunoSEQ multiplex PCR, lists solely in-frame clones and lacks some. The top ten clones hold approximately 10% of a sample with 90,000 to 150,000 clones, roughly 87% of them seen once. Study observations and caveats: Unmutated regions of variants are reportedly targeted by nearly half of spike-specific TCRs.

This CDR3 spans 16 amino acids. From germline, CDR1 is LGHNT and CDR2 FRNRAP. V was cut by 4 bases and J by 7 bases, with 17 bases left in between. The specimen was peripheral blood, collected on day 0 of AZD1222 vaccination. This clonotype was sampled from an adult in good health. V gene TRBV12-5 combines with J gene TRBJ1-6; D perhaps matches TRBD1 (5 bases). The CDR3 DNA reads TGTGCTAGTGGTTCGGGGAACAGGCTACCAAATTCACCCCTCCACTTT. Translation gives CASGSGNRLPNSPLHF.